Below are 15 T cell receptor beta chains sequenced from a single sample in a study of T-cell memory formation after mild COVID-19. TCRdb reprocessed the 5' RACE reads via MiXCR and lists one record per CDR3 protein. The table includes 280,000 or so distinct CDR3 sequences, about a sixth detected once. Source material: PBMCs or a T cell subset sorted from them (not recorded which). Receptors were obtained from a man between 18 and 35 years old who had mild COVID-19 (a few samples of this study predate the infection). Cell type and time point are not known.

This clonotype has only a few counts. The V call is TRBV5-1, the J call TRBJ2-1, with 10 bases aligning to TRBD2. The length of the CDR3 is 15 residues. With V trimmed by 4 bases and J by 13 bases, 14 bases remained unmatched. Germline CDR1 reads SGHRS; CDR2 reads YFSETQ. The CDR3 protein is CASSPQPAGGPKQFF. CDR3 in DNA: TGCGCCAGCAGCCCCCAGCCAGCGGGGGGGCCCAAACAGTTCTTC.

The J gene is TRBJ1-5, the V gene TRBV12-3 or TRBV12-4; no reliable D call. The V end lost 0 bases, the J end lost 1 base, and 7 bases lay between the germline ends. The CDR3 consists of 15 residues. The CDR3 bases are TGTGCCAGCAGTTTAGCTCGGCTCAGCAATCAGCCCCAGCATTTT. The encoded protein is CASSLARLSNQPQHF.

The rearrangement links TRBV10-3 to TRBJ1-6, with no clear D. This CDR3 has 16 residues. Germline lookup yields CDR1 ENHRY and CDR2 SYGVKD. V was pared by 0 bases and J by 5 bases, with 11 bases between. The CDR3 sequence is CAISESALRNNSPLHF. The CDR3 DNA follows: TGTGCCATCAGTGAGTCGGCTTTGCGAAATAATTCACCCCTCCACTTT.

The CDR3 is CASSLNGPENTEAFF. In DNA, the CDR3 is TGTGCCAGCAGCTTAAATGGACCCGAGAACACTGAAGCTTTCTTT. This chain connects TRBV7-3 to TRBJ1-1, with D hard to call. From germline, CDR1 is SGHTA and CDR2 FQGTGA. The CDR3 spans 15 residues. Trimming left V 1 base short and J 1 base short, with 10 bases between.

The rearrangement joins TRBV9 to TRBJ1-2; D is undetermined. V was shortened by 10 bases and J by 3 bases, with 13 bases between the two germline ends. The CDR3 extends over 12 amino acids. Germline V gives CDR1 SGDLS, CDR2 YYNGEE. The CDR3 loop reads CAPQTWDYGYTF. Written as DNA, the CDR3 is TGTGCCCCACAGACCTGGGACTATGGCTACACCTTC.

The chain is built from TRBV20-1 and TRBJ2-3; D not resolved. Germline CDR1 DFQATT, CDR2 SNEGSKA (reference sequence). Trimming cost V 1 base and J 6 bases, with 5 bases left between them. The CDR3 is 11 amino acids. The CDR3 DNA is TGCAGTGCTAGAGGCGACGATACGCAGTATTTT. Translated: CSARGDDTQYF.

This clonotype was recorded at least ten times. The chain is built from TRBV2 and TRBJ2-7; D possibly corresponds to TRBD1 (5 bases). The CDR3 runs 13 residues. V gave up 4 bases and J gave up 2 bases, with 9 bases separating them. The germline V gene has CDR1 SNHLY and CDR2 FYNNEI. The CDR3 nucleotides read TGTGCCAGCAGTGCAAGCAGGGCCTACGAGCAGTACGTC. Translated: CASSASRAYEQYV.

The chain's CDR3 is CASSVTGGDSTDTQYF. Written as DNA, the CDR3 is TGTGCCAGCAGCGTTACAGGGGGCGATAGCACAGATACGCAGTATTTT. This chain links TRBV7-2 with TRBJ2-3; 9 bases agree with TRBD1. This CDR3 spans 16 amino acids. Germline V gene data show CDR1 as SGHTA and CDR2 as FQGNSA. J lost 0 bases, V lost 5 bases, and 6 bases had no gene match.

This clonotype was seen a handful of times. The junction departs from germline at one end; a sequencing error may be responsible. This chain joins TRBV15 and TRBJ1-5; a possible D gene is TRBD1 (5 bases). Per the germline V gene, CDR1 is LNHNV and CDR2 is YYDKDF (reference sequence). The CDR3 length is 12 residues. This chain's CDR3 is CATGRATQPQHF. DNA for the CDR3: TGTGCCACCGGCAGGGCAACCCAGCCCCAGCATTTT. Full variable domain (remainder filled in from reference TRBV15 and TRBJ1-5): DAMVIQNPRYQVTQFGKPVTLSCSQTLNHNVMYWYQQKSSQAPKLLFHYYDKDFNNEADTPDNFQSRRPNTSFCFLDIRSPGLGDTAMYLCATGRATQPQHFGDGTRLSIL.

This clonotype has at least ten counts. V usage is TRBV5-1 and J usage is TRBJ2-2; TRBD1 matches 8 bases. The CDR3 is made up of 15 amino acids. V was pared by 0 bases and J by 3 bases, with 1 base of the junction left unmatched. Germline lookup yields CDR1 SGHRS and CDR2 YFSETQ. The CDR3 DNA follows: TGCGCCAGCAGCTTGGGACAGGGGCACACCGGGGAGCTGTTTTTT. Amino acids: CASSLGQGHTGELFF.

This clonotype was seen many times. This chain uses TRBV6-5 with TRBJ1-3; D gene ambiguous. The germline V gene has CDR1 MNHEY and CDR2 SVGAGI. With 4 bases removed from V and 0 bases from J, the gap between germline ends came to 7 bases. This CDR3 has 14 amino acids. The CDR3 region is CASSSSYSGNTIYF. The CDR3 DNA is TGTGCCAGCAGTTCTAGCTACTCTGGAAACACCATATATTTT.

This clonotype has more than one count but fewer than ten. The chain combines TRBV14 with TRBJ2-3; D is undetermined. Germline V lookup: CDR1 SGHDN, CDR2 FVKESK. V lost 4 bases, J lost 6 bases, and 11 bases lay in between. The CDR3 length is 13 residues. The CDR3 bases are TGTGCCAGCAGCCTATCGGGTGGGGATACGCAGTATTTT. Protein product: CASSLSGGDTQYF. Using reference TRBV14 and TRBJ2-3 for the parts outside the CDR3, the full variable domain is EAGVTQFPSHSVIEKGQTVTLRCDPISGHDNLYWYRRVMGKEIKFLLHFVKESKQDESGMPNNRFLAERTGGTYSTLKVQPAELEDSGVYFCASSLSGGDTQYFGPGTRLTVL.

This clonotype was detected only a few times. The chain is built from TRBV15 and TRBJ1-5; 9 bases agree with TRBD1. V was clipped by 0 bases and J by 6 bases; unmatched bases: 15. Germline lookup yields CDR1 LNHNV and CDR2 YYDKDF (reference sequence). There are 19 residues in the CDR3. The CDR3 loop is CATSRDAPSGQGKVQPQHF. CDR3 DNA sequence: TGTGCCACCAGCAGAGACGCACCCTCGGGACAGGGTAAGGTTCAGCCCCAGCATTTT.

In this sample, this clonotype turned up a few times. The genes are TRBV21-1 and TRBJ2-3; the listed D gene, TRBD1, was not tested against the DNA. TRBV21-1 is termed a pseudogene. CDR3 size: 16 residues. CDR3 DNA: TGTGCCAGCCTTTTAGGAGCCCGGAATGGCACAGATACGCAGTATTTT. Translated: CASLLGARNGTDTQYF.

The chain recombines TRBV6-5 with TRBJ2-3; 7 bases fit TRBD1. Losses at the gene ends were 4 bases for V and 1 base for J; bases not matched to a gene: 5. The V gene's germline CDR1 is MNHEY and CDR2 SVGAGI. The CDR3 is made up of 15 amino acids. The CDR3, as DNA: TGTGCCAGCAGTTGGACAGGACTGCGCACAGATACGCAGTATTTT. It yields the protein CASSWTGLRTDTQYF.